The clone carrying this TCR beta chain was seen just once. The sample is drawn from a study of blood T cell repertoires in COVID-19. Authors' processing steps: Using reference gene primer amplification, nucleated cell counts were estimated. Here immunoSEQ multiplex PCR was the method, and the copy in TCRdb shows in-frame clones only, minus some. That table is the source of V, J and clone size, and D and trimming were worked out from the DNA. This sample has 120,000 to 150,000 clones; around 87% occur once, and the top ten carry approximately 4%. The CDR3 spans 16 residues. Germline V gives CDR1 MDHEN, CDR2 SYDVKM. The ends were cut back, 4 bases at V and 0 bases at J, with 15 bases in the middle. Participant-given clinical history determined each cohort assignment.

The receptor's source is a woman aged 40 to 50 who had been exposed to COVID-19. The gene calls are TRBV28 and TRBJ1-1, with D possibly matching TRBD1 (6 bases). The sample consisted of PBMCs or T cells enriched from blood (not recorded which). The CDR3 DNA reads TGTGCCAGCAGTTCGGCGGGGGGGCATATGAACACTGAAGCTTTCTTT. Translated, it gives CASSSAGGHMNTEAFF. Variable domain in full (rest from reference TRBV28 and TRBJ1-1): DVKVTQSSRYLVKRTGEKVFLECVQDMDHENMFWYRQDPGLGLRLIYFSYDVKMKEKGDIPEGYSVSREKKERFSLILESASTNQTSMYLCASSSAGGHMNTEAFFGQGTRLTVV.